The T cell receptor (beta chain) under discussion was sequenced for a study of somatic mutations in cytotoxic T cells in rheumatoid arthritis. Study in general: Patients gave 30 ml EDTA peripheral blood immediately after diagnosis, prior to starting treatment.

Germline V gene sequence: CDR1 SGHNT, CDR2 YYREEE (reference sequence). The V and J ends lost 0 bases and 2 bases respectively, with 15 bases between them. The CDR3 extends over 16 amino acids. Here immunoSEQ multiplex PCR was the method, and the copy in TCRdb shows in-frame clones only, minus some. The table records 13,000 to 15,000 clones, 74% of them present only once. The chain couples TRBV5-4 to TRBJ2-7, with D possibly TRBD2 on 6 matching bases. The TCR sequence derives from an adult with rheumatoid arthritis. Specimen: CD8+ T cells sorted from blood. CDR3 coding DNA: TGTGCCAGCAGCTTGGCGGGCCGGGGGTCGGCCTACGAGCAGTACTTC. It yields the protein CASSLAGRGSAYEQYF.